The source of this TCR beta chain is a study of tumor-infiltrating lymphocytes in primary liver carcinoma. Study details: Stage T1-T3 N0M0 tumors spanned about 4 to 11 cm. There were roughly 3.5 to 7.5 million productive TCRbeta reads per sample, a yield similar across tissue types. The study, taken as a whole, reports: It was in tumors, not blood, that the top-250-clone fraction was significantly higher (p = 0.039).

Researchers generated TCR beta cDNA from approximately 450 ng of total RNA, relying on a constant-region primer. Slightly modified ARM-PCR, run as three nested multiplex PCR rounds, produced the TCR beta libraries. Rounds one and two of PCR, each of about 10 cycles, were primed with TRBV1-TRBV30 forward primers and a C-beta reverse primer. TCRdb called the multiplex PCR reads again in MiXCR, with one record for every CDR3 protein. Of 330,000 or so distinct CDR3 sequences in the sample, about 61% were seen once. Out of unsorted whole blood came the blood RNA, and germline DNA was extracted as well. Infection with HBV was chronic in patients; they were treatment-naive. This clonotype was recorded many times. Its target is not known. This CDR3 spans 14 amino acids. V was cut by 1 base and J by 8 bases, with 14 bases left in between.

This clonotype was obtained from a man between 35 and 55 years old with primary liver carcinoma and hepatitis B virus infection. J is TRBJ1-2 and V is TRBV12-3 or TRBV12-4; D gene ambiguous. The sequencing sample was made of peripheral blood. DNA for the CDR3: TGTGCCAGCAGTTTAGAAGTGGGTCGTGAGGGCTACACCTTC. Translated: CASSLEVGREGYTF.